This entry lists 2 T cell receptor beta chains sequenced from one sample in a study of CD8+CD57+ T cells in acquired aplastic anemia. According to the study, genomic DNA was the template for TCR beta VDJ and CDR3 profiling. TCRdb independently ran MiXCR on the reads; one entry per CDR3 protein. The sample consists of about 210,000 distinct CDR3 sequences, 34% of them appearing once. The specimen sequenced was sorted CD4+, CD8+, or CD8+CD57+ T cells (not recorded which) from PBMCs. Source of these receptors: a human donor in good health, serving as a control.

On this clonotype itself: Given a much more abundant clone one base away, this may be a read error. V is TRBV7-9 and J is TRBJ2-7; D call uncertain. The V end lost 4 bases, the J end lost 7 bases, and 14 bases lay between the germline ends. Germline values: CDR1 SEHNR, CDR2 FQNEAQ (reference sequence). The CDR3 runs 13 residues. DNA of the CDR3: TGTGCCAGCAGCTCGGATAGGCTTCGTGAGCAGTACTTC. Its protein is CASSSDRLREQYF.

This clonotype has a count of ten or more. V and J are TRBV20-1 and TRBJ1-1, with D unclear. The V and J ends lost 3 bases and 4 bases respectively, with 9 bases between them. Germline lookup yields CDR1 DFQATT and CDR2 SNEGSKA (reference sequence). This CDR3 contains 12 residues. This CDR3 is CSARDGITEAFF. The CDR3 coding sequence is TGCAGTGCTAGGGACGGGATCACTGAAGCTTTCTTT.